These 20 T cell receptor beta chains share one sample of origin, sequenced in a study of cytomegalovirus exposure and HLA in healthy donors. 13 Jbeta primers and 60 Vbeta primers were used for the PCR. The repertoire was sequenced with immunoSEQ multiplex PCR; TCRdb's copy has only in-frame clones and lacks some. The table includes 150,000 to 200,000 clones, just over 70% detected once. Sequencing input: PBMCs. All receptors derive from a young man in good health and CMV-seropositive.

CDR3 sequence (DNA): TGTGCCAGCAGCCCAGGGTTGCGTGGCTACACCTTC. Protein: CASSPGLRGYTF. V usage is TRBV5-6 and J usage is TRBJ1-2; a possible D gene is TRBD1 (5 bases). Germline CDR1 SGHDT, CDR2 YYEEEE. The CDR3 length is 12 residues. The germline V and J ends were trimmed by 4 bases and 7 bases, with 11 bases remaining between them.

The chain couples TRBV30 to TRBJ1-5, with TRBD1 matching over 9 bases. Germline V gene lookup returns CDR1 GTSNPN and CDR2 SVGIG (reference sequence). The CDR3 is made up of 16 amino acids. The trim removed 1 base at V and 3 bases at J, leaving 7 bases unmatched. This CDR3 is CAWSGGGTGNNQPQHF. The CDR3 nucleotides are TGTGCCTGGAGTGGAGGGGGGACAGGGAACAATCAGCCCCAGCATTTT.

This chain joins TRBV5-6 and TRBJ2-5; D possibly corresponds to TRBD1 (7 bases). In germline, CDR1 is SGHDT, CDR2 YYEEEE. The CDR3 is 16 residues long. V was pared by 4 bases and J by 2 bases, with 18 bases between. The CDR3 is CASSTIRGAFQETQYF. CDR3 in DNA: TGTGCCAGCAGCACAATCAGGGGGGCGTTTCAAGAGACCCAGTACTTC.

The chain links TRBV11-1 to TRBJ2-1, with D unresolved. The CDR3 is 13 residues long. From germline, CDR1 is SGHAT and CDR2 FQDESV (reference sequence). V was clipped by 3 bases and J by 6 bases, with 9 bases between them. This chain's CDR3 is CASSLGSSNEQFF. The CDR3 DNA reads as TGTGCCAGCAGCTTGGGTAGCTCCAATGAGCAGTTCTTC.

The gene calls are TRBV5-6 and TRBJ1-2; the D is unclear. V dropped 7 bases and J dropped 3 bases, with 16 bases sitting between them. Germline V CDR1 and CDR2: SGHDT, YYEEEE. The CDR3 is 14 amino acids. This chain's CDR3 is CASAEVSGYYGYTF. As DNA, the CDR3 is TGTGCCAGCGCAGAGGTGTCGGGTTACTATGGCTACACCTTC.

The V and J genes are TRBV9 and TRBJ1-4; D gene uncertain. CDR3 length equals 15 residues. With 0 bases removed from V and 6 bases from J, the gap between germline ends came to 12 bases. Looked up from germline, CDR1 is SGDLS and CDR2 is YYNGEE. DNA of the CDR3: TGTGCCAGCAGCGTAGGAGGACTTGACGATGAAAAACTGTTTTTT. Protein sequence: CASSVGGLDDEKLFF.

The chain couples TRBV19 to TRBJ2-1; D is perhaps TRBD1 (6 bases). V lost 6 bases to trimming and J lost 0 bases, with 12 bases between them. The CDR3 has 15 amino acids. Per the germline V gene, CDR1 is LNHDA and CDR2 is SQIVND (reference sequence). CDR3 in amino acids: CASSRDTSSYNEQFF. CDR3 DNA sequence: TGTGCCAGTAGCCGGGACACCAGCTCCTACAATGAGCAGTTCTTC.

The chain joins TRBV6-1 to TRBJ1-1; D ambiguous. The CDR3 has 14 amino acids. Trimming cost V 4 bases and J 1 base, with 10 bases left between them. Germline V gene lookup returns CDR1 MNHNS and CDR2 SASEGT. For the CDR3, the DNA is TGTGCCAGCAGTGGGAAACAGCAGAACACTGAAGCTTTCTTT. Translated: CASSGKQQNTEAFF.

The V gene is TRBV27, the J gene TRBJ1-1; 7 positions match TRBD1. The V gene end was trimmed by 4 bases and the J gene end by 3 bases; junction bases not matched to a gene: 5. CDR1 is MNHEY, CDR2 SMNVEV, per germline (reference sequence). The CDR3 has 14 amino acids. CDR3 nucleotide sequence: TGTGCCAGCAGTTCGACAGGGCGGGACACTGAAGCTTTCTTT. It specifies CASSSTGRDTEAFF.

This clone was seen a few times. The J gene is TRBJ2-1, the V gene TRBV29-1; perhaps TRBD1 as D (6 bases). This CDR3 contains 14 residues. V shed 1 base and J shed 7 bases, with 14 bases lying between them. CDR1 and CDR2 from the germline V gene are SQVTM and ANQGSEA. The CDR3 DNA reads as TGCAGCGTTGAAGCTCAGGGGAATGTTAATGAGCAGTTCTTC. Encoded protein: CSVEAQGNVNEQFF.

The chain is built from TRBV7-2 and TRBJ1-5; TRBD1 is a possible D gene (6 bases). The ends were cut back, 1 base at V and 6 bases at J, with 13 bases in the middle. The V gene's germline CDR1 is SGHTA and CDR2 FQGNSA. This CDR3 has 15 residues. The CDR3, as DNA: TGTGCCAGCAGCTTAGAGGGGGGAGGGATTCAGCCCCAGCATTTT. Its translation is CASSLEGGGIQPQHF.

CDR3 loop: CASSSLLASHYEQYV. The CDR3 DNA follows: TGTGCCAGCAGTTCCTTACTAGCGAGCCATTACGAGCAGTACGTC. This chain connects TRBV28 to TRBJ2-7, with 7 nucleotides matching TRBD2. The CDR3 extends over 15 amino acids. Trimming removed 4 bases from V and 4 bases from J; junction bases left unmatched: 10. The V gene's germline CDR1 is MDHEN and CDR2 SYDVKM.

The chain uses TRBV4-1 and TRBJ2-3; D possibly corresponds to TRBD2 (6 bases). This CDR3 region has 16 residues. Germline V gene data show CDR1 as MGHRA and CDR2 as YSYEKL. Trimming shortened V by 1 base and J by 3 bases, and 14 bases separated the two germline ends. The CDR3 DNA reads TGCGCCAGCAGCCAAGGGCCTAGCGTGAGGACAGATACGCAGTATTTT. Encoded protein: CASSQGPSVRTDTQYF.

CDR3 amino acids: CASSLTGSNQPQHF. The CDR3 DNA sequence: TGTGCCAGCAGTTTAACGGGTAGCAATCAGCCCCAGCATTTT. This chain links TRBV27 with TRBJ1-5, with D unclear. The germline CDR1 and CDR2 sequences are MNHEY and SMNVEV (reference sequence). This CDR3 comprises 14 residues. V gave up 2 bases and J gave up 0 bases, with 5 bases separating them.

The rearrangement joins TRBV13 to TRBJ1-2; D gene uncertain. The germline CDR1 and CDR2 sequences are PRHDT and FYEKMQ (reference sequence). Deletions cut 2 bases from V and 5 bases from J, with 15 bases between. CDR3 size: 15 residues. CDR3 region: CASSLYEIEDYGYTF. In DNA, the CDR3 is TGTGCCAGCAGCTTATATGAGATTGAGGATTATGGCTACACCTTC.

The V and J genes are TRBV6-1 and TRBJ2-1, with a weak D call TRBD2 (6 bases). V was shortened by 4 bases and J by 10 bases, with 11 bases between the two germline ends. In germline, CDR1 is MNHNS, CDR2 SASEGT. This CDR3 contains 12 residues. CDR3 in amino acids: CASSVERGEQFF. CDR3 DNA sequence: TGTGCCAGCAGTGTGGAACGGGGGGAGCAGTTCTTC.

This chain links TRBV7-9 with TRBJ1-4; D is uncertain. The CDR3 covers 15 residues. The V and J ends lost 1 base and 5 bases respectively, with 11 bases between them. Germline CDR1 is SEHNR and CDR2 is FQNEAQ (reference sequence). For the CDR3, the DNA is TGTGCCAGCAGCTTAGTGATGACTTCAAATGAAAAACTGTTTTTT. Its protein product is CASSLVMTSNEKLFF.

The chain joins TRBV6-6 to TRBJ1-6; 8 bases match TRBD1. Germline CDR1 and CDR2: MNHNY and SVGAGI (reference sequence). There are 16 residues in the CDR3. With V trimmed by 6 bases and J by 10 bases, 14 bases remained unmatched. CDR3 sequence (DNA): TGTGCCAGCAGCTTCCCCTCGGACAGGGCAGGCTCACCCCTCCACTTT. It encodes CASSFPSDRAGSPLHF.

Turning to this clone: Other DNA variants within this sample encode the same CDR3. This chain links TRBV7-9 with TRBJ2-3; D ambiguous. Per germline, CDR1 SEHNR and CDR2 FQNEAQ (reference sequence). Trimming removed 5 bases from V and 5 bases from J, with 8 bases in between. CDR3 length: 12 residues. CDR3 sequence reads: CASSLTGDTQYF. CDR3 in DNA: TGTGCCAGCAGCCTGACTGGAGATACGCAGTATTTT.

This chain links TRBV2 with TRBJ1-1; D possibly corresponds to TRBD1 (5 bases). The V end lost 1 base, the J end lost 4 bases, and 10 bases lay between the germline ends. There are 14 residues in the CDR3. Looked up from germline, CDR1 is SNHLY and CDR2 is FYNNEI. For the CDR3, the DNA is TGTGCCAGCAGTGAAGGACGGGGGACCACTGAAGCTTTCTTT. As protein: CASSEGRGTTEAFF.